The 20 T cell receptor beta chains in this list originate from one sample, sequenced in a study of blood T cell repertoires in COVID-19. Sequencing was performed with immunoSEQ multiplex PCR; in TCRdb, only in-frame clones are kept and a portion is missing. The sample lists approximately 250,000 clones; approximately 91% were seen once. Sequencing was performed on peripheral blood. Source of these receptors: a man aged 30 to 45 with COVID-19, enrolled during active disease.

The gene calls are TRBV3-1 (or the pseudogene TRBV3-2) and TRBJ1-2, with D possibly being TRBD1 (5 bases). The ends were cut back, 0 bases at V and 7 bases at J, with 9 bases in the middle. The CDR3 consists of 13 residues. CDR1 is LGHDT and CDR2 is YNNKEL in the germline V gene (reference sequence). The CDR3 nucleotides read TGTGCCAGCAGCCAAGATCAAGGGGTTGGCTACACCTTC. Encoded protein: CASSQDQGVGYTF.

The chain recombines TRBV7-7 with TRBJ1-2, with 7 bases aligning to TRBD1. Looked up from germline, CDR1 is SSHAT and CDR2 is FNYEAQ (reference sequence). With 4 bases clipped from V and 1 base from J, the junction kept 24 bases outside the gene matches. The CDR3 length is 21 residues. CDR3 DNA: TGTGCCAGCAGCTGTAACAGGGGTTGGATTACGAAATTTATAGGTAACTATGGCTACACCTTC. It yields the protein CASSCNRGWITKFIGNYGYTF.

V usage is TRBV7-9 and J usage is TRBJ1-6; TRBD1 is a possible D gene (6 bases). The CDR3 has 16 residues. Trimming pared 0 bases from V and 12 bases from J, leaving 18 bases between. In germline, CDR1 is SEHNR, CDR2 FQNEAQ (reference sequence). The CDR3 DNA is TGTGCCAGCAGCTTAGCCGACACAGGGCCCGGGGTACCCCTCCACTTT. Protein product: CASSLADTGPGVPLHF.

This clone was seen once. This rearrangement joins TRBV27 to TRBJ1-4; tentatively, D is TRBD1 (6 bases). The ends were cut back, 5 bases at V and 5 bases at J, with 15 bases in the middle. The CDR3 is 15 residues long. Per the germline V gene, CDR1 is MNHEY and CDR2 is SMNVEV (reference sequence). The CDR3 DNA is TGTGCCAGCAGTCCCCTCAAAGGGGGAAATGAAAAACTGTTTTTT. Amino acids: CASSPLKGGNEKLFF. Based on the CDR3 plus reference TRBV27 and TRBJ1-4, the full variable domain is EAQVTQNPRYLITVTGKKLTVTCSQNMNHEYMSWYRQDPGLGLRQIYYSMNVEVTDKGDVPEGYKVSRKEKRNFPLILESPSPNQTSLYFCASSPLKGGNEKLFFGSGTQLSVL.

V gene TRBV6-2 or TRBV6-3 combines with J gene TRBJ1-1, with D hard to call. Trimming pared 2 bases from V and 1 base from J, leaving 14 bases between. This CDR3 is 16 amino acids long. Looked up from germline, CDR1 is MNHEY and CDR2 is SVGEGT. CDR3 sequence (DNA): TGTGCCAGCAGTTACCCCGTGGGTCGGGGGAACACTGAAGCTTTCTTT. The encoded protein is CASSYPVGRGNTEAFF.

The rearrangement uses TRBV21-1 and TRBJ1-1; TRBD1 was called by the table and not checked on the DNA. TRBV21-1 is deemed a pseudogene. This CDR3 spans 15 amino acids. This CDR3 is CASKGDRGSNTEAFF. In DNA form, the CDR3 reads TGTGCCAGCAAGGGGGACAGGGGGAGTAACACTGAAGCTTTCTTT.

The rearrangement uses TRBV18 and TRBJ1-5; 10 bases align to TRBD1. V lost 5 bases to trimming and J lost 0 bases; unmatched junction nucleotides: 10. This CDR3 contains 18 residues. Germline V gene lookup returns CDR1 KGHSH and CDR2 LQKENI. CDR3 sequence reads: CASSMDRGGPYSNQPQHF. The CDR3 nucleotides read TGTGCCAGCTCAATGGACAGGGGGGGGCCTTATAGCAATCAGCCCCAGCATTTT.

This clone appeared a single time. The V gene is TRBV5-4, the J gene TRBJ2-5; 8 bases align to TRBD1. CDR3 length: 15 residues. Germline CDR1 is SGHNT and CDR2 is YYREEE (reference sequence). V shed 0 bases, J shed 4 bases, and the junction held 5 bases outside the gene matches. In DNA, the CDR3 is TGTGCCAGCAGCTTGGTGGATCAGGGGGCAGAGACCCAGTACTTC. Protein product: CASSLVDQGAETQYF.

This clone was seen more than once but under ten times. The rearrangement links TRBV3-1 (or the pseudogene TRBV3-2) to TRBJ2-7; TRBD2 is a possible D gene (6 bases). CDR3 length: 15 residues. The germline V gene encodes CDR1 LGHDT and CDR2 YNNKEL (reference sequence). V lost 0 bases and J 3 bases, leaving 12 bases between the germline ends. CDR3 DNA: TGTGCCAGCAGCCAAGACGTCCAGGGAGGCTACGAGCAGTACTTC. This encodes CASSQDVQGGYEQYF.

The gene calls are TRBV9 and TRBJ1-1, with D possibly TRBD1 on 6 matching bases. This CDR3 is 15 amino acids long. Germline CDR1 and CDR2: SGDLS and YYNGEE. The V end was cut by 0 bases, the J end by 0 bases, with 9 bases between. The CDR3 DNA reads as TGTGCCAGCAGCGTAGGGGGACAACTGAACACTGAAGCTTTCTTT. Encoded protein: CASSVGGQLNTEAFF.

V gene TRBV2 combines with J gene TRBJ1-4; 8 positions match TRBD1. Germline trimming cut 3 bases from V and 8 bases from J; bases unmatched to any gene: 5. The CDR3 covers 14 residues. Germline V gene sequence: CDR1 SNHLY, CDR2 FYNNEI. The DNA of the CDR3 is TGTGCCAGCAGTGACCAGGGGGCAGGAGAAAAACTGTTTTTT. Translated: CASSDQGAGEKLFF. Full variable domain (missing parts from reference TRBV2 and TRBJ1-4): EPEVTQTPSHQVTQMGQEVILRCVPISNHLYFYWYRQILGQKVEFLVSFYNNEISEKSEIFDDQFSVERPDGSNFTLKIRSTKLEDSAMYFCASSDQGAGEKLFFGSGTQLSVL.

The chain couples TRBV5-6 to TRBJ1-2; 10 nucleotides agree with TRBD1. The CDR3 is 17 amino acids. Unmatched junction bases numbered 10, after V lost 4 bases and J lost 1 base. Germline loops: CDR1 SGHDT, CDR2 YYEEEE. In DNA form, the CDR3 reads TGTGCCAGCAGCCATGGGACAGGGGTGAGAATTAACTATGGCTACACCTTC. This sequence encodes CASSHGTGVRINYGYTF. Full variable domain (rest looked up from reference TRBV5-6 and TRBJ1-2): DAGVTQSPTHLIKTRGQQVTLRCSPKSGHDTVSWYQQALGQGPQFIFQYYEEEERQRGNFPDRFSGHQFPNYSSELNVNALLLGDSALYLCASSHGTGVRINYGYTFGSGTRLTVV.

The rearrangement uses TRBV19 and TRBJ1-3; tentatively, D is TRBD1 (6 bases). V was trimmed by 5 bases and J by 0 bases, leaving 11 bases between them. The CDR3 has 15 amino acids. Germline V lookup: CDR1 LNHDA, CDR2 SQIVND (reference sequence). In DNA, the CDR3 is TGTGCCAGTAGTTGGGAACAGGGCTCTGGAAACACCATATATTTT. Amino acid sequence: CASSWEQGSGNTIYF.

The chain carries TRBV5-4 and TRBJ2-7; 10 bases align to TRBD1. The CDR3 sequence is 16 residues long. CDR1 is SGHNT, CDR2 YYREEE, per germline (reference sequence). After removal of 9 bases from V and 2 bases from J, the junction contained 14 bases not matched to a gene. CDR3 sequence reads: CATGLGGQGGTYEQYF. The CDR3 DNA reads as TGTGCCACCGGGCTTGGAGGACAGGGGGGGACCTACGAGCAGTACTTC.

The chain combines TRBV6-5 with TRBJ1-2; 7 bases are shared with TRBD1. The CDR3 spans 14 residues. V was pared by 2 bases and J by 8 bases, with 8 bases of the junction left unmatched. Germline CDR1 and CDR2: MNHEY and SVGAGI. The chain's CDR3 is CASSYVQGVSGYTF. The CDR3 DNA reads as TGTGCCAGCAGTTACGTCCAGGGGGTCAGCGGCTACACCTTC.

To note about this clone: At one end the junction does not follow the germline gene, possibly because of a read error. The chain couples TRBV12-3 or TRBV12-4 to TRBJ1-2; perhaps TRBD1 as D (5 bases). The CDR3 consists of 13 residues. The CDR3 DNA reads as TGTGCCAGCAGCACCGGGGTATTCTTGCGGGGGGCCTTC. It encodes CASSTGVFLRGAF.

The rearrangement links TRBV7-9 to TRBJ1-3, with TRBD1 as a possible D gene (5 bases). The V gene's germline CDR1 is SEHNR and CDR2 FQNEAQ (reference sequence). The CDR3 runs 17 residues. Trimming pared 1 base from V and 0 bases from J, leaving 13 bases between. CDR3 region: CASSLDRTGVSGNTIYF. The CDR3 coding sequence is TGTGCCAGCAGCTTAGACCGGACGGGGGTCTCTGGAAACACCATATATTTT.

This chain uses TRBV3-1 (or the pseudogene TRBV3-2) with TRBJ1-2; the D is unclear. Germline assignment: CDR1 LGHDT and CDR2 YNNKEL (reference sequence). V was cut by 0 bases and J by 5 bases, with 10 bases left in between. The CDR3 has 14 residues. CDR3 sequence (DNA): TGTGCCAGCAGCCAAGATAGGACTGCTTATGGCTACACCTTC. Translating it yields CASSQDRTAYGYTF.

The chain recombines TRBV9 with TRBJ2-7; D is unclear. Germline CDR1 and CDR2: SGDLS and YYNGEE. The CDR3 totals 12 residues. Trimming cost V 0 bases and J 5 bases, with 6 bases left between them. The CDR3 reads CASSVVEDEQYF. The CDR3 DNA follows: TGTGCCAGCAGCGTAGTAGAGGACGAGCAGTACTTC.

V usage is TRBV6-1 and J usage is TRBJ2-1; D is perhaps TRBD2 (5 bases). Per the germline V gene, CDR1 is MNHNS and CDR2 is SASEGT. V lost 0 bases, J lost 2 bases, and 5 bases lay in between. The CDR3 runs 14 residues. The CDR3, as DNA: TGTGCCAGCAGTGAAGCCGGGACCTACAATGAGCAGTTCTTC. Protein: CASSEAGTYNEQFF.